Shown below are 21 T cell receptor beta chains from a single sample sequenced in a study of shared clonotypes between healthy human individuals. Here immunoSEQ multiplex PCR was the method, and the copy in TCRdb shows in-frame clones only, minus some. Altogether roughly 2.5 million clones are present, more than 80% being singletons, with the ten largest covering about 0.13%. The sequenced sample consisted of naive CD4+ T cells sorted from blood. Described subset: CD45RA+ positively selected. These receptors all come from a man between 18 and 35 years old in good health.

The chain carries TRBV5-1 and TRBJ1-2, with 8 positions matching TRBD1. The junction had 11 bases not matched to a gene; V was cut back by 3 bases and J by 4 bases. This CDR3 contains 16 residues. Germline-derived CDR1 and CDR2 are SGHRS and YFSETQ. CDR3 loop: CASSSDRDRSFYGYTF. As DNA, the CDR3 is TGCGCCAGCAGCTCGGATCGGGACAGGTCATTCTATGGCTACACCTTC.

J is TRBJ1-5 and V is TRBV30; no definite D call. Trimming took 0 bases from V and 7 from J, leaving 16 bases between them. Germline lookup yields CDR1 GTSNPN and CDR2 SVGIG (reference sequence). This CDR3 is 15 amino acids long. The CDR3 DNA reads as TGTGCCTGGAGTGTACTGGAGGGAATGGGACAGCCCCAGCATTTT. Translating it yields CAWSVLEGMGQPQHF.

The V and J genes are TRBV5-4 and TRBJ1-2; TRBD1 might be the D (6 bases). V lost 2 bases and J lost 0, with 8 bases in between. There are 14 residues in the CDR3. Germline CDR1 and CDR2: SGHNT and YYREEE (reference sequence). The CDR3 here is CASSLGGSNYGYTF. CDR3 DNA sequence: TGTGCCAGCAGCTTAGGGGGATCTAACTATGGCTACACCTTC.

The chain links TRBV19 to TRBJ2-7, with 8 bases aligning to TRBD2. CDR1 is LNHDA and CDR2 is SQIVND in the germline V gene (reference sequence). The CDR3 loop spans 15 amino acids. V shed 6 bases and J 6 bases; nucleotides not matched to a gene: 13. Here the CDR3 DNA reads TGTGCCAGTAGGACACTAGCGGCGGGATTGGGCGAGCAGTACTTC. It specifies CASRTLAAGLGEQYF.

This chain connects TRBV12-5 to TRBJ1-6; D is perhaps TRBD1 (6 bases). Trimming cost V 4 bases and J 6 bases, with 22 bases left between them. The CDR3 runs 18 residues. CDR1 is LGHNT, CDR2 FRNRAP, per germline. The CDR3 DNA reads TGTGCTAGTGGTTCTAATTTAGTCCGGGACACAATTAATTCACCCCTCCACTTT. It specifies CASGSNLVRDTINSPLHF.

In regard to this clone: The sample carries other DNA sequences with the same CDR3. V is TRBV2 and J is TRBJ1-5, with D unresolved. The CDR3 has 14 residues. Germline CDR1 reads SNHLY; CDR2 reads FYNNEI. V gave up 3 bases and J gave up 0 bases, with 6 bases separating them. CDR3 nucleotide sequence: TGTGCCAGCAGTGAGATATATAGCAATCAGCCCCAGCATTTT. Translating gives CASSEIYSNQPQHF.

The V and J genes are TRBV30 and TRBJ2-6; the match to TRBD1 covers 7 bases. Germline CDR1 reads GTSNPN; CDR2 reads SVGIG (reference sequence). V lost 7 bases and J lost 2; bases outside the gene matches: 2. The CDR3 runs 13 residues. CDR3 sequence reads: CAFDRAGANVLTF. Here the CDR3 DNA reads TGTGCCTTTGACAGGGCTGGGGCCAACGTCCTGACTTTC.

The chain couples TRBV6-1 to TRBJ1-5, with TRBD1 as a possible D gene (5 bases). The V end lost 1 base, the J end lost 6 bases, and 10 bases lay between the germline ends. There are 14 residues in the CDR3. Germline CDR1 reads MNHNS; CDR2 reads SASEGT. CDR3 coding DNA: TGTGCCAGCAGTGAAGGCAGGGATTTTCAGCCCCAGCATTTT. This encodes CASSEGRDFQPQHF.

This clone was seen just once. This same CDR3 is encoded by further DNA sequences in the sample. The genes are TRBV5-1 and TRBJ2-5; D not certain. V was shortened by 0 bases and J by 5 bases, with 5 bases between the two germline ends. CDR1 and CDR2 from the germline V gene are SGHRS and YFSETQ. The CDR3 runs 12 residues. The CDR3 sequence is CASSLELETQYF. The CDR3 nucleotides are TGCGCCAGCAGCTTGGAGCTTGAGACCCAGTACTTC.

The rearrangement uses TRBV19 and TRBJ2-7, with 9 bases aligning to TRBD1. J lost 2 bases, V lost 11 bases, and 16 bases had no gene match. The CDR3 has 16 amino acids. CDR1 LNHDA and CDR2 SQIVND come from the germline V gene (reference sequence). In DNA, the CDR3 is TGTGCCGGTAAAGGATCCTCGGGACAGGGTCCCTACGAGCAGTACTTC. Its translation is CAGKGSSGQGPYEQYF.

In the case of this clone: Other nucleotide sequences in the sample specify the same CDR3. The chain joins TRBV7-2 to TRBJ2-7; 9 bases fit TRBD2. This CDR3 has 15 amino acids. Germline assignment: CDR1 SGHTA and CDR2 FQGNSA. The V and J ends lost 5 bases and 0 bases, in that order; junction bases with no gene match: 5. The CDR3 region is CASSLSSGVSYEQYF. The DNA of the CDR3 is TGTGCCAGCAGCCTCTCTAGCGGGGTCTCCTACGAGCAGTACTTC.

The chain uses TRBV5-4 and TRBJ2-7; TRBD1 is a possible D gene (5 bases). Germline V gives CDR1 SGHNT, CDR2 YYREEE (reference sequence). The CDR3 covers 16 residues. The V and J ends lost 2 bases and 0 bases respectively, with 15 bases between them. DNA of the CDR3: TGTGCCAGCAGCTTAGGAAGGGGTGGCAGCTCCTACGAGCAGTACTTC. This sequence encodes CASSLGRGGSSYEQYF.

The J gene is TRBJ1-1, the V gene TRBV9; 8 bases match TRBD1. This CDR3 region has 14 residues. The V and J ends lost 7 bases and 4 bases, in that order; junction bases with no gene match: 9. In germline, CDR1 is SGDLS, CDR2 YYNGEE. The CDR3 DNA reads as TGTGCCAGCGAGCTTGGAACAGGGGGCACTGAAGCTTTCTTT. This codes for CASELGTGGTEAFF.

The J gene is TRBJ1-5, the V gene TRBV11-2, with D unclear. V was clipped by 5 bases and J by 7 bases, with 12 bases between them. Germline V gene lookup returns CDR1 SGHAT and CDR2 FQNNGV. The CDR3 has 13 amino acids. For the CDR3, the DNA is TGTGCCAGCAGCAAAAATGGGCGGCAGCCCCAGCATTTT. This translates into CASSKNGRQPQHF.

V usage is TRBV27 and J usage is TRBJ1-5, with D possibly matching TRBD1 (5 bases). Germline values: CDR1 MNHEY, CDR2 SMNVEV (reference sequence). Trimming removed 6 bases from V and 7 bases from J, with 13 bases in between. The CDR3 loop spans 13 amino acids. CDR3 in amino acids: CASSPGMGQPQHF. For the CDR3, the DNA is TGTGCCAGCAGCCCAGGGATGGGGCAGCCCCAGCATTTT.

This clone was detected only once. This chain joins TRBV7-2 and TRBJ2-1; 9 bases align to TRBD2. The CDR3 is 15 residues long. Germline CDR1 and CDR2: SGHTA and FQGNSA. V lost 1 base to trimming and J lost 7 bases; unmatched junction nucleotides: 5. The CDR3 DNA reads as TGTGCCAGCAGCTTAGTAGCGGGAGTTTTGAATGAGCAGTTCTTC. Translating it yields CASSLVAGVLNEQFF.

This rearrangement joins TRBV6-5 to TRBJ2-7; D may be TRBD1 (6 bases). Germline CDR1 MNHEY, CDR2 SVGAGI. The CDR3 loop spans 15 amino acids. V shed 2 bases and J shed 0 bases, with 11 bases lying between them. The chain's CDR3 is CASSYENRDSYEQYF. In nucleotides, the CDR3 is TGTGCCAGCAGTTACGAAAACAGGGACTCCTACGAGCAGTACTTC.

This chain joins TRBV5-6 and TRBJ2-2; D unclear. The CDR3 is 13 amino acids. The ends were cut back, 0 bases at V and 6 bases at J, with 6 bases in the middle. Germline V lookup: CDR1 SGHDT, CDR2 YYEEEE. CDR3: CASSLAHAGELFF. The CDR3 nucleotides read TGTGCCAGCAGCTTGGCGCACGCCGGGGAGCTGTTTTTT.

The table lists this clone with a count of one. J is TRBJ2-3 and V is TRBV6-5; TRBD2 aligns across 9 bases. This CDR3 spans 15 amino acids. Germline CDR1 MNHEY, CDR2 SVGAGI. With 6 bases clipped from V and 4 bases from J, the junction kept 8 bases outside the gene matches. The CDR3 here is CASSRRRGGPDTQYF. The CDR3 DNA follows: TGTGCCAGCAGCCGCCGGCGGGGGGGCCCAGATACGCAGTATTTT.

The rearrangement links TRBV30 to TRBJ2-1, with no clear D. The CDR3 length is 14 residues. Germline CDR1 is GTSNPN and CDR2 is SVGIG (reference sequence). V lost 0 bases to trimming and J lost 6 bases, with 12 bases between them. The CDR3 nucleotides read TGTGCCTGGAGTGTACTCGGGTTATCCAATGAGCAGTTCTTC. It yields the protein CAWSVLGLSNEQFF.

This rearrangement joins TRBV9 to TRBJ2-3; either TRBD1 or TRBD2 may fit D (5 bases each). The CDR3 runs to 16 residues. The germline V and J ends were trimmed by 2 bases and 0 bases, with 13 bases remaining between them. Germline CDR1 SGDLS, CDR2 YYNGEE. The CDR3 reads CASSVNRDGSTDTQYF. As DNA, the CDR3 is TGTGCCAGCAGCGTCAACCGGGACGGAAGCACAGATACGCAGTATTTT.